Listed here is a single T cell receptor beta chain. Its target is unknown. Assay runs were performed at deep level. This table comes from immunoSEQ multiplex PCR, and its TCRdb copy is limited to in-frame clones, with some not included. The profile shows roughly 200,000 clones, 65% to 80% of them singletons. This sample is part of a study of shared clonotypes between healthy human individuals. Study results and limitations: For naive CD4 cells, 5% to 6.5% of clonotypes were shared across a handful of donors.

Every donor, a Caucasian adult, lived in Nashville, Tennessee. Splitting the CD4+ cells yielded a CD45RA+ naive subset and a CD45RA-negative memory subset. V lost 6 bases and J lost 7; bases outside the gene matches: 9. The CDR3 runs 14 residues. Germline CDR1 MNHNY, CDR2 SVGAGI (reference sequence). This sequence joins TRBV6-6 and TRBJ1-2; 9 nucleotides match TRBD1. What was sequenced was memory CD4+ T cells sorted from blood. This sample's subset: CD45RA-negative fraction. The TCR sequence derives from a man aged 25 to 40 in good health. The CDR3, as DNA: TGTGCCAGCAGGTCGGGACAGGGAGGTCGTGGCTACACCTTC. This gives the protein CASRSGQGGRGYTF.